These 23 T cell receptor beta chains came from one sample sequenced in a study of neurological immune-mediated disorders. One entry per CDR3 protein results from TCRdb running MiXCR on the 5' RACE reads. The top ten clones hold 6% to 8.5% of a sample with approximately 29,000 distinct CDR3 sequences, about 12% of them seen once. Input material: PBMCs. Receptor source: a man between 60 and 70 years old in good health.

The rearrangement links TRBV6-2 or TRBV6-3 to TRBJ2-3; D gene unclear. The V gene lost 4 bases and the J gene lost 5 bases, with 7 bases spanning the gap. The CDR3 runs to 12 residues. Germline V gene lookup returns CDR1 MNHEY and CDR2 SVGEGT. The CDR3 nucleotides are TGTGCCAGCAGTTTCGGGCAAGATACGCAGTATTTT. Encoded protein: CASSFGQDTQYF.

The sample holds many counts of this clonotype. The rearrangement joins TRBV9 to TRBJ2-7, with D perhaps TRBD2 (5 bases). Germline CDR1 is SGDLS and CDR2 is YYNGEE. Deletions cut 1 base from V and 7 bases from J, with 15 bases between. CDR3 length equals 14 residues. The CDR3 DNA follows: TGTGCCAGCAGCGTATCCGGGAACCACTGGGAGCAGTACTTC. This translates into CASSVSGNHWEQYF.

In this sample, this clonotype turned up a few times. This sequence joins TRBV6-2 or TRBV6-3 and TRBJ1-1; 7 nucleotides line up with TRBD1. The CDR3 covers 15 residues. Germline trimming cut 5 bases from V and 0 bases from J; bases unmatched to any gene: 6. Germline values: CDR1 MNHEY, CDR2 SVGEGT. CDR3 loop: CASSRDSLLNTEAFF. CDR3 coding DNA: TGTGCCAGCAGTCGGGACAGCCTACTGAACACTGAAGCTTTCTTT.

This clonotype has at least ten counts. The chain recombines TRBV3-1 with TRBJ2-7, with TRBD2 matching over 14 bases. V lost 4 bases, J lost 5 bases, and 1 base stayed unmatched. The CDR3 runs 14 residues. CDR1 is LGHDT, CDR2 YNNKEL, per germline (reference sequence). CDR3 sequence: CASSRLAGGHEQYF. The CDR3 DNA is TGTGCCAGCAGCCGACTAGCGGGGGGGCACGAGCAGTACTTC.

This clonotype has a count of ten or more. The chain has TRBV28 and TRBJ2-3; D is undetermined. CDR1 is MDHEN, CDR2 SYDVKM, per germline. V lost 5 bases to trimming and J lost 1 base, with 13 bases between them. The CDR3 runs to 15 residues. The CDR3: CASSPTRFRTDTQYF. CDR3 bases: TGTGCCAGCAGTCCTACCAGGTTTCGCACAGATACGCAGTATTTT.

This clonotype was seen ten or more times. V usage is TRBV3-1 and J usage is TRBJ1-2, with D perhaps TRBD1 (6 bases). The germline V and J ends were trimmed by 5 bases and 5 bases, with 9 bases remaining between them. Looked up from germline, CDR1 is LGHDT and CDR2 is YNNKEL (reference sequence). This CDR3 comprises 12 residues. CDR3 DNA sequence: TGTGCCAGCAGCTGGACAGAGTATGGCTACACCTTC. As protein: CASSWTEYGYTF. Variable domain in full (rest from reference TRBV3-1 and TRBJ1-2): DTAVSQTPKYLVTQMGNDKSIKCEQNLGHDTMYWYKQDSKKFLKIMFSYNNKELIINETVPNRFSPKSPDKAHLNLHINSLELGDSAVYFCASSWTEYGYTFGSGTRLTVV.

This clonotype has a count of ten or more. The genes are TRBV20-1 and TRBJ1-2; D remains ambiguous. Germline CDR1 is DFQATT and CDR2 is SNEGSKA (reference sequence). Trimming removed 1 base at V and 8 bases at J, with 17 bases between. The CDR3 is made up of 14 amino acids. Here the CDR3 DNA reads TGCAGTGCTAGAGCGGTGGGGTGGGTCGACGGCTACACCTTC. This gives the protein CSARAVGWVDGYTF.

This clonotype appeared many times. The chain combines TRBV28 with TRBJ2-7; a weak D match, TRBD1 (6 bases). This CDR3 is built from 12 residues. Germline values: CDR1 MDHEN, CDR2 SYDVKM. Trimming stripped 8 bases from V and 4 bases from J, with 12 bases between. The CDR3 loop is CASQGRGYEQYF. The CDR3 nucleotides are TGTGCCAGCCAGGGGCGCGGGTACGAGCAGTACTTC.

In its sample, this clonotype ranks as medium-sized. The chain recombines TRBV10-3 with TRBJ2-3; 10 nucleotides agree with TRBD2. The CDR3 runs to 17 residues. Germline assignment: CDR1 ENHRY and CDR2 SYGVKD. J gave up 3 bases and V 8 bases, and 14 bases lay outside the gene matches. CDR3 sequence (DNA): TGTGCCATCGGAGATACTAGCGGGATAGGAGGGACAGATACGCAGTATTTT. Its translation: CAIGDTSGIGGTDTQYF.

This clonotype was observed at least ten times. The gene calls are TRBV28 and TRBJ1-2; no clear D. V was trimmed by 6 bases and J by 4 bases, leaving 15 bases between them. Germline CDR1 reads MDHEN; CDR2 reads SYDVKM. The CDR3 consists of 14 residues. Written as DNA, the CDR3 is TGTGCCAGCAGCACCTCCGGGGAAATCTATGGCTACACCTTC. Its protein product is CASSTSGEIYGYTF.

Relative to its sample, this clonotype is medium-sized. The rearrangement uses TRBV12-3 or TRBV12-4 and TRBJ2-3, with D hard to call. V shed 5 bases and J shed 0 bases, with 3 bases lying between them. The CDR3 is made up of 12 amino acids. Here the CDR3 DNA reads TGTGCCAGCAGTCTGAGCACAGATACGCAGTATTTT. The encoded protein is CASSLSTDTQYF.

The genes are TRBV20-1 and TRBJ2-7; 9 bases align to TRBD2. Germline CDR1 reads DFQATT; CDR2 reads SNEGSKA (reference sequence). With 8 bases clipped from V and 2 bases from J, the junction kept 7 bases outside the gene matches. The CDR3 spans 13 residues. The CDR3 protein is CSSKAGGAYEQYF. The CDR3 DNA is TGCAGTTCCAAGGCGGGGGGGGCCTACGAGCAGTACTTC.

The table lists this clonotype with many counts. CDR3 bases: TGCGCCAGCAGCCTTGGACTAGCAGAGAACACCGGGGAGCTGTTTTTT. Its protein is CASSLGLAENTGELFF. The gene calls are TRBV5-1 and TRBJ2-2; the match to TRBD2 covers 8 bases. The CDR3 has 16 residues. Trimming took 4 bases from V and 1 from J; bases not matched to a gene: 6. Germline CDR1 and CDR2: SGHRS and YFSETQ.

In this sample, this clonotype turned up many times. This chain links TRBV7-9 with TRBJ2-7, with 9 bases lining up with TRBD2. The J segment lost 4 bases and the V segment lost 2 bases, leaving 0 bases of the junction unmatched. Germline lookup yields CDR1 SEHNR and CDR2 FQNEAQ (reference sequence). The CDR3 covers 13 residues. CDR3 protein: CASSLLAGYEQYF. CDR3 coding DNA: TGTGCCAGCAGCTTACTAGCGGGGTACGAGCAGTACTTC.

This clonotype was observed many times. The chain uses TRBV7-2 and TRBJ2-7; the D call may be TRBD1 or TRBD2 (7 bases each). Per the germline V gene, CDR1 is SGHTA and CDR2 is FQGNSA. The CDR3 consists of 13 residues. The V end lost 5 bases, the J end lost 6 bases, and 14 bases lay between the germline ends. The CDR3 nucleotides are TGTGCCAGCAGCCAGGGGGGGGGAACCGAGCAGTACTTC. Translated: CASSQGGGTEQYF.

In this sample, this clonotype turned up many times. The rearrangement joins TRBV7-2 to TRBJ1-4; TRBD1 aligns across 12 bases. The J segment lost 3 bases and the V segment lost 6 bases, leaving 8 bases of the junction unmatched. CDR1 and CDR2 from the germline V gene are SGHTA and FQGNSA. The CDR3 loop spans 17 amino acids. CDR3 sequence: CASRRGQGARSNEKLFF. CDR3 in DNA: TGTGCCAGCAGGCGGGGACAGGGGGCGCGGTCTAATGAAAAACTGTTTTTT.

At least ten counts were recorded for this clonotype. The V call is TRBV5-1, the J call TRBJ2-2, with TRBD1 matching 7 bases. The V gene's germline CDR1 is SGHRS and CDR2 YFSETQ. With 4 bases clipped from V and 0 bases from J, the junction kept 3 bases outside the gene matches. This CDR3 region has 15 residues. The CDR3 DNA sequence: TGCGCCAGCAGCCCGGGGACAGCGAACACCGGGGAGCTGTTTTTT. The encoded protein is CASSPGTANTGELFF. Full variable domain (outside the CDR3, taken from reference TRBV5-1 and TRBJ2-2): KAGVTQTPRYLIKTRGQQVTLSCSPISGHRSVSWYQQTPGQGLQFLFEYFSETQRNKGNFPGRFSGRQFSNSRSEMNVSTLELGDSALYLCASSPGTANTGELFFGEGSRLTVL.

Remarks on this clonotype: The CDR3 ends on some other residue instead of the conserved phenylalanine or tryptophan, so this is likely a read error. This rearrangement joins TRBV29-1 to TRBJ2-3; D gene uncertain. CDR1 SQVTM and CDR2 ANQGSEA come from the germline V gene. V dropped 2 bases and J dropped 1 base, with 10 bases sitting between them. The CDR3 is 14 residues long. The CDR3 here is CSVETFQGTDTQYL. Here the CDR3 DNA reads TGCAGCGTTGAAACCTTTCAAGGCACAGATACGCAGTATCTT.

This clonotype was observed at least ten times. The J gene is TRBJ2-5, the V gene TRBV5-1; 8 nucleotides align to TRBD1. The germline V gene encodes CDR1 SGHRS and CDR2 YFSETQ. The CDR3 totals 13 residues. With V trimmed by 9 bases and J by 3 bases, 7 bases remained unmatched. The CDR3 loop reads CATRGTGEETQYF. The CDR3 DNA reads TGCGCCACCAGGGGGACAGGAGAAGAGACCCAGTACTTC.

This clonotype has ten or more counts. The genes are TRBV20-1 and TRBJ2-4, with a tentative D call TRBD1 (7 bases). The CDR3 has 13 residues. Germline V gene sequence: CDR1 DFQATT, CDR2 SNEGSKA (reference sequence). Trimming removed 3 bases at V and 7 bases at J, with 13 bases between. Written as DNA, the CDR3 is TGCAGTGCTAGCTGGGACAGCGGGAACATTCAGTACTTC. It codes for CSASWDSGNIQYF.

This clonotype appeared many times. J is TRBJ2-4 and V is TRBV20-1, with no clear D. The CDR3 is 14 residues long. The germline CDR1 and CDR2 sequences are DFQATT and SNEGSKA (reference sequence). The V end lost 0 bases, the J end lost 5 bases, and 11 bases lay between the germline ends. CDR3 bases: TGCAGTGCTAGAGATGGAGCTTCTGAAAACATTCAGTACTTC. It yields the protein CSARDGASENIQYF.

This clonotype was recorded many times. This chain connects TRBV7-2 to TRBJ2-7; a weak D match, TRBD2 (5 bases). CDR3 length equals 19 residues. The V gene lost 1 base and the J gene lost 3 bases, with 25 bases spanning the gap. Germline-derived CDR1 and CDR2 are SGHTA and FQGNSA. The CDR3 loop reads CASSLDGLRVIPRIYEQYF. In DNA, the CDR3 is TGTGCCAGCAGCTTAGATGGTTTGCGGGTGATCCCTAGGATCTACGAGCAGTACTTC.

J is TRBJ2-7 and V is TRBV29-1; D remains ambiguous. This CDR3 region has 14 residues. V lost 0 bases, J lost 3 bases, and 12 bases lay in between. Germline CDR1 is SQVTM and CDR2 is ANQGSEA. CDR3 loop: CSVEDPTFSYEQYF. DNA of the CDR3: TGCAGCGTTGAAGACCCCACGTTCAGCTACGAGCAGTACTTC.